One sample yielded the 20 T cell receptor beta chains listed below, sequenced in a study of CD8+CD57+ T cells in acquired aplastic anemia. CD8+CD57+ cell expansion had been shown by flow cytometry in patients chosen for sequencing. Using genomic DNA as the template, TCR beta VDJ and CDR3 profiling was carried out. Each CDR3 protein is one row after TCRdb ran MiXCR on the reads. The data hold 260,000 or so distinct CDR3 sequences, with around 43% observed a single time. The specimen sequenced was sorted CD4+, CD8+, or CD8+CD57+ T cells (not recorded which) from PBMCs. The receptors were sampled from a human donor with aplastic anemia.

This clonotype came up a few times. The CDR3 DNA follows: TGTGCCAGTAACCTGGGACAGGGGGCTAGCGACGAGCAGTACTTC. Protein sequence: CASNLGQGASDEQYF. The genes are TRBV19 and TRBJ2-7, with 12 bases matching TRBD1. J gave up 5 bases and V 7 bases, and 9 bases lay outside the gene matches. Germline assignment: CDR1 LNHDA and CDR2 SQIVND (reference sequence). This CDR3 has 15 residues.

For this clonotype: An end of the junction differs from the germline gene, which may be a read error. The CDR3 region has the DNA TGTGCCAACAGTCAGGGGAGGCTCTACGAGCAGTACTTC. Its protein product is CANSQGRLYEQYF. The chain joins TRBV10-3 to TRBJ2-7, with D perhaps assigned TRBD1 or TRBD2 (6 bases each). CDR1 is ENHRY and CDR2 is SYGVKD in the germline V gene. The CDR3 has 13 residues.

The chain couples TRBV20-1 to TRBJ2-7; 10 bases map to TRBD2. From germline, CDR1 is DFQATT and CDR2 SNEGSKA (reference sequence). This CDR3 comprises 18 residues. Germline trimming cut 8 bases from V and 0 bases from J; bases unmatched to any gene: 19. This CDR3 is CSSGGGPSGGLISYEQYF. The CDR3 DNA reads TGCAGTTCCGGGGGGGGGCCTAGCGGGGGTCTGATCTCCTACGAGCAGTACTTC.

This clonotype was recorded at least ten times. CDR3 DNA sequence: TGCGCCAGCAGCCAAGAAGAGAACACCGGGGAGCTGTTTTTT. Protein: CASSQEENTGELFF. This chain joins TRBV4-1 and TRBJ2-2; D gene ambiguous. The germline CDR1 and CDR2 sequences are MGHRA and YSYEKL. Trimming cost V 0 bases and J 1 base, with 3 bases left between them. CDR3 size: 14 residues.

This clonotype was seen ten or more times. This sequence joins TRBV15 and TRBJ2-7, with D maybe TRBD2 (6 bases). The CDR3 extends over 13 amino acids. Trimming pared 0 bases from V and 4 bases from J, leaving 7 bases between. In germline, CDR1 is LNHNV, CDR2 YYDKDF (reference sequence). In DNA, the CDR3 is TGTGCCACCAGCAGAGATCGGGGGTACGAGCAGTACTTC. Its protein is CATSRDRGYEQYF.

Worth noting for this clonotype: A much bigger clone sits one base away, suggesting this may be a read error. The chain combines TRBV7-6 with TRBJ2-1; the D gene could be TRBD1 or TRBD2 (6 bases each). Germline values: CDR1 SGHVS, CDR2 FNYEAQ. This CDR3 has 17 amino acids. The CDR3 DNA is TGTGCCTGCAGCTTAACTTCAGGGTTCAGGGGCGGGGATGAGCAGTTCTTC. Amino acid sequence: CACSLTSGFRGGDEQFF.

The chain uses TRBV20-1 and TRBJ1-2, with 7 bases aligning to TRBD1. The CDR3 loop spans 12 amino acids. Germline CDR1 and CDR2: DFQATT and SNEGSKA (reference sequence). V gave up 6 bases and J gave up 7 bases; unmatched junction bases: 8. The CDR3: CSALLTGPGYTF. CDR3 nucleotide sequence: TGCAGTGCCCTTTTGACAGGGCCTGGCTACACCTTC.

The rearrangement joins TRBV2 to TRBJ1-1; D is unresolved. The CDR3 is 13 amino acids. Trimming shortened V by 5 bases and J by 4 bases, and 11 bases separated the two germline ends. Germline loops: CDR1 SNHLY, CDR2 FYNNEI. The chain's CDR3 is CASSLSYPTEAFF. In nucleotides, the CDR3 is TGTGCCAGCAGTCTATCGTACCCCACTGAAGCTTTCTTT. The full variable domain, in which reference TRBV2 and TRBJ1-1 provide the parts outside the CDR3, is EPEVTQTPSHQVTQMGQEVILRCVPISNHLYFYWYRQILGQKVEFLVSFYNNEISEKSEIFDDQFSVERPDGSNFTLKIRSTKLEDSAMYFCASSLSYPTEAFFGQGTRLTVV.

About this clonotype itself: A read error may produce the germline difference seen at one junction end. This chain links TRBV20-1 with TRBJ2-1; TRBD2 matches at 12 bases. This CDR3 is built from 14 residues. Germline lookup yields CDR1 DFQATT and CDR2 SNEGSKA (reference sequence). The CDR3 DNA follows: TGCAGCGCTAGACAGACTAGCGGGAGACGGGAGCAGTTCTTC. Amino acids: CSARQTSGRREQFF.

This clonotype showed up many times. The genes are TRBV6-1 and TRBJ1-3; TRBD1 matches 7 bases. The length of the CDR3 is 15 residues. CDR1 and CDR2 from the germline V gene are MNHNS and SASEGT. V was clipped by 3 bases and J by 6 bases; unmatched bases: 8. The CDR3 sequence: CASSDLTGTVNTIYF. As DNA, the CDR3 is TGTGCCAGCAGTGACCTAACCGGGACAGTAAACACCATATATTTT.

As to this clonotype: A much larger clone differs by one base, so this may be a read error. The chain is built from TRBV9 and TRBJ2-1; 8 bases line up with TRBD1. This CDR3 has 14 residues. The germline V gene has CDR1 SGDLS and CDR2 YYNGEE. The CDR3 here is CASHGQGWGDEQFF. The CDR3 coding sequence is TGTGCTAGTCACGGACAGGGATGGGGCGATGAGCAGTTCTTC. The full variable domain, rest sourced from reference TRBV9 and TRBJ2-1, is DSGVTQTPKHLITATGQRVTLRCSPRSGDLSVYWYQQSLDQGLQFLIQYYNGEERAKGNILERFSAQQFPDLHSELNLSSLELGDSALYFCASHGQGWGDEQFFGPGTRLTVL.

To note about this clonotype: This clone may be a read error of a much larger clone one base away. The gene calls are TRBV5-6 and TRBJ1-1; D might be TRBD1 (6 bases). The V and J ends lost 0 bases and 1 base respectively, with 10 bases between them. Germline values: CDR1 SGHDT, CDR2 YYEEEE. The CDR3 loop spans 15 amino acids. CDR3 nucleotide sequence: TGTGCCAGCAGCTTGGTCGGACAGAAGAACACTGAAGCTTTCTTT. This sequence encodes CASSLVGQKNTEAFF.

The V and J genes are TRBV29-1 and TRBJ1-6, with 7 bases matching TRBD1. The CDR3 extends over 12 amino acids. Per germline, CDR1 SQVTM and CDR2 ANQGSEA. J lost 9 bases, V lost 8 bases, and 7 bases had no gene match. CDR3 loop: CSSVTGTSPLHF. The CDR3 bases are TGCAGCAGTGTGACAGGGACTTCACCCCTCCACTTT.

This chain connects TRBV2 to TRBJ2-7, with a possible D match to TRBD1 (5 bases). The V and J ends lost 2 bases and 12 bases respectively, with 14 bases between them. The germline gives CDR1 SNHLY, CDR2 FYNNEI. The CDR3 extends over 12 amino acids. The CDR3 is CASSEKGYTGYF. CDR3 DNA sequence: TGTGCCAGCAGTGAAAAGGGGTATACGGGGTACTTC.

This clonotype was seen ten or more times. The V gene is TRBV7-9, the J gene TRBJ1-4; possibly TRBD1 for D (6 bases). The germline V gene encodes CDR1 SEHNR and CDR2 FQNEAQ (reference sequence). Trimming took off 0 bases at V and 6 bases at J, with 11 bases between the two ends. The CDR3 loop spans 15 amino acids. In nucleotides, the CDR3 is TGTGCCAGCAGCTTAGCGGGGGGGGCCGATGAAAAACTGTTTTTT. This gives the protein CASSLAGGADEKLFF.

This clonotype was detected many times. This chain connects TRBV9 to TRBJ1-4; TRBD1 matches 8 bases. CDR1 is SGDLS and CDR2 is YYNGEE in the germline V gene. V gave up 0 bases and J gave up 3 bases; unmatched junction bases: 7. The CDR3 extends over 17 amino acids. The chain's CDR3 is CASSVGRQGASNEKLFF. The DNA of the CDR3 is TGTGCCAGCAGCGTAGGGCGCCAGGGGGCATCTAATGAAAAACTGTTTTTT.

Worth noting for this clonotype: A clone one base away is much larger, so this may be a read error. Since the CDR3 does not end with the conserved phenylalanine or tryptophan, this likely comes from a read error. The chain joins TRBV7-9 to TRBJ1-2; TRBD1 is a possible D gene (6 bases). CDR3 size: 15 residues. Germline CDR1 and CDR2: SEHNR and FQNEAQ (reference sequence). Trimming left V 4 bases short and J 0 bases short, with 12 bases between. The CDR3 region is CASSWTDRPNYGYTL. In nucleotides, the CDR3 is TGTGCCAGCAGCTGGACCGACAGGCCTAACTATGGCTACACCTTA.

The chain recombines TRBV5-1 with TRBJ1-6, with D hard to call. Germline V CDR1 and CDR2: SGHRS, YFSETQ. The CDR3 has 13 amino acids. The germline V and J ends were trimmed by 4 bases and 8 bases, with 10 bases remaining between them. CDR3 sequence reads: CASSQREYSPLHF. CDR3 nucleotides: TGCGCCAGCAGCCAGAGAGAGTATTCACCCCTCCACTTT.

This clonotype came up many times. This CDR3 is CASTPRGERNQPQHF. The CDR3 DNA sequence: TGTGCCAGTACCCCTCGGGGGGAGAGGAATCAGCCCCAGCATTTT. The chain carries TRBV19 and TRBJ1-5; D is perhaps TRBD1 (5 bases). V shed 7 bases and J shed 4 bases, with 17 bases lying between them. The CDR3 loop spans 15 amino acids. Germline-derived CDR1 and CDR2 are LNHDA and SQIVND (reference sequence).

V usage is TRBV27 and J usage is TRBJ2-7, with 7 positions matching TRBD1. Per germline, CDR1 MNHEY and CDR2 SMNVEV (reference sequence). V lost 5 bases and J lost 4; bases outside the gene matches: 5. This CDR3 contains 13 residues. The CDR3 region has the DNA TGTGCCAGCAGTAGGGACAGCCGGTACGAGCAGTACTTC. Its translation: CASSRDSRYEQYF.